Listed below are T cell receptor beta chains from one sample, sequenced in a study of cytomegalovirus exposure and HLA in healthy donors. Produced via immunoSEQ multiplex PCR; TCRdb's table is partial and in-frame only. There are roughly 80,000 clones in the sample, with around 1.2% held by the top ten. Sequencing input: PBMCs. The receptors here all came from a woman between 25 and 40 years old in good health and CMV-seronegative. The CDR3 runs from the conserved cysteine through the conserved F or W. The D gene is left open where the match is weak.

d_call	j_call	v_call	cdr3_aa	cdr3_nt
TRBD2	TRBJ2-7	TRBV4-2	CASSPGSGLYEQYF	TGTGCCAGCAGCCCCGGTAGCGGGCTTTACGAGCAGTACTTC
TRBD1	TRBJ2-5	TRBV30	CAWSQGAQETQYF	TGTGCCTGGAGCCAGGGGGCCCAAGAGACCCAGTACTTC
NA	TRBJ1-2	TRBV5-5	CASSHQGSYGYTF	TGTGCCAGCAGCCATCAGGGGAGCTATGGCTACACCTTC
TRBD1	TRBJ2-7	TRBV23-1	CASSHGTGLTYEQYF	TGCGCCAGCAGTCACGGGACAGGCCTAACCTACGAGCAGTACTTC
TRBD2	TRBJ2-1	TRBV6-5	CASSPLTSVDEQFF	TGTGCCAGCAGTCCCTTGACTAGCGTCGATGAGCAGTTCTTC
TRBD1	TRBJ2-5	TRBV2	CASTGGLAETQYF	TGTGCCAGCACAGGGGGTTTGGCAGAGACCCAGTACTTC
TRBD1	TRBJ2-1	TRBV29-1	CSVKGAQELRYNEQFF	TGCAGCGTTAAGGGGGCCCAAGAGTTAAGGTACAATGAGCAGTTCTTC
TRBD1	TRBJ2-3	TRBV7-2	CASSLGDSSTDTQYF	TGTGCCAGCAGCTTAGGGGACAGTAGCACAGATACGCAGTATTTT
NA	TRBJ1-2	TRBV7-9	CASSPGPARGYTF	TGTGCCAGCAGCCCAGGGCCGGCTAGGGGCTACACCTTC
NA	TRBJ2-7	TRBV7-2	CASSLSGTYSYEQYF	TGTGCCAGCAGCTTATCCGGGACTTACTCCTACGAGCAGTACTTC
NA	TRBJ1-1	TRBV7-9	CASSSLDRMNTEAFF	TGTGCCAGCAGCTCGTTGGACAGAATGAACACTGAAGCTTTCTTT
TRBD2	TRBJ2-7	TRBV6-6	CASSYSTSGSYEQYF	TGTGCCAGCAGTTACTCGACTAGCGGGAGCTACGAGCAGTACTTC
NA	TRBJ2-7	TRBV27	CASRQGYEQYF	TGTGCCAGCAGACAGGGATACGAGCAGTACTTC
NA	TRBJ2-5	TRBV27	CASRPTGNKETQYF	TGTGCCAGCAGACCAACAGGAAACAAAGAGACCCAGTACTTC
NA	TRBJ2-3	TRBV6-5	CASRRSRARADTQYF	TGTGCCAGCCGCCGATCGAGGGCTAGGGCAGATACGCAGTATTTT
NA	TRBJ2-1	TRBV30	CAWSELVEQFF	TGTGCCTGGAGTGAACTGGTTGAGCAGTTCTTC
NA	TRBJ1-1	TRBV30	CAWSANPAAAGMNTEAFF	TGTGCCTGGAGTGCGAACCCTGCTGCGGCGGGAATGAACACTGAAGCTTTCTTT
TRBD1	TRBJ2-7	TRBV7-2	CASSFGQGYEQYF	TGTGCCAGCAGCTTTGGACAGGGATACGAGCAGTACTTC
NA	TRBJ1-1	TRBV30	CAWSGDFMNTEAFF	TGTGCCTGGAGCGGGGACTTCATGAACACTGAAGCTTTCTTT
NA	TRBJ1-4	TRBV2	CASRQQGTTNEKLFF	TGTGCCAGCAGACAACAGGGAACAACTAATGAAAAACTGTTTTTT
NA	TRBJ2-3	TRBV29-1	CSVLSPADTQYF	TGCAGCGTTCTCTCGCCGGCAGATACGCAGTATTTT
TRBD2	TRBJ2-7	TRBV5-6	CASSRRGGGTRGRAYEQYF	TGTGCCAGCAGCAGGAGGGGCGGCGGTACTAGAGGGAGGGCCTACGAGCAGTACTTC
TRBD2	TRBJ2-3	TRBV29-1	CSVEDLRLAGDSTDTQYF	TGCAGCGTTGAAGATCTTAGACTAGCGGGAGACAGCACAGATACGCAGTATTTT
NA	TRBJ2-3	TRBV19	CASSIQTGSTDTQYF	TGTGCCAGTAGTATTCAAACAGGGTCCACAGATACGCAGTATTTT
NA	TRBJ1-1	TRBV19	CASILGGAEAFF	TGTGCCAGTATCTTAGGGGGTGCTGAAGCTTTCTTT
NA	TRBJ2-7	TRBV27	CASSKTGIHEQYF	TGTGCCAGCAGTAAAACAGGGATCCACGAGCAGTACTTC
TRBD1	TRBJ1-2	TRBV15	CATSSEQGGYGYTF	TGTGCCACCAGCAGTGAGCAGGGGGGCTATGGCTACACCTTC
NA	TRBJ1-1	TRBV6-5	CASSYGATLSEAFF	TGTGCCAGCAGTTACGGAGCCACTTTGTCTGAAGCTTTCTTT
NA	TRBJ1-1	TRBV6-1	CASRRHQGPEAFF	TGTGCCAGCCGAAGACACCAGGGGCCTGAAGCTTTCTTT
TRBD1	TRBJ2-1	TRBV19	CASSMFGTGGIEQFF	TGTGCCAGTAGTATGTTCGGGACAGGGGGCATTGAGCAGTTCTTC
TRBD2	TRBJ2-5	TRBV5-1	CASSLALAGKETQYF	TGCGCCAGCAGCTTGGCGTTAGCGGGAAAAGAGACCCAGTACTTC
NA	TRBJ1-4	TRBV7-9	CASSSGIPTNEKLFF	TGTGCCAGCAGCTCAGGGATCCCAACTAATGAAAAACTGTTTTTT
TRBD1	TRBJ2-7	TRBV18	CASSPRSTGGFPYEQYF	TGTGCCAGCTCACCTCGGTCGACAGGGGGCTTCCCCTACGAGCAGTACTTC
NA	TRBJ2-3	TRBV29-1	CSGGEDTQYF	TGCAGCGGTGGGGAGGATACGCAGTATTTT
NA	TRBJ2-7	TRBV7-9	CASSLGGPGDLYEQYF	TGTGCCAGCAGCTTAGGAGGGCCAGGGGATCTCTACGAGCAGTACTTC
NA	TRBJ2-7	TRBV5-4	CASSFTGDHEQYF	TGTGCCAGCAGCTTTACGGGGGACCACGAGCAGTACTTC
TRBD1	TRBJ2-3	TRBV29-1	CSVEGQRTDTQYF	TGCAGCGTTGAGGGACAGCGCACAGATACGCAGTATTTT
TRBD1	TRBJ1-6	TRBV7-9	CASSLGGTGGVTPNSPLHF	TGTGCCAGCAGCTTAGGAGGGACAGGGGGGGTGACCCCGAATTCACCCCTCCACTTT
TRBD1	TRBJ2-7	TRBV6-1	CASSESGTGGYEQYF	TGTGCCAGCAGTGAATCCGGGACAGGGGGCTACGAGCAGTACTTC
NA	TRBJ2-2	TRBV6-6	CASSYIPNRGTGELFF	TGTGCCAGCAGTTACATCCCCAATCGGGGGACGGGGGAGCTGTTTTTT
NA	TRBJ2-7	TRBV6-1	CASSEGGTPYEQYF	TGTGCCAGCAGTGAAGGGGGGACACCGTACGAGCAGTACTTC
NA	TRBJ1-2	TRBV5-6	CASSLPGTGLNGYTF	TGTGCCAGCAGCCTCCCCGGAACAGGGCTTAATGGCTACACCTTC
NA	TRBJ1-2	TRBV2	CASSEAGSYDGYTF	TGTGCCAGCAGTGAGGCCGGGTCTTATGATGGCTACACCTTC
NA	TRBJ1-2	TRBV6-1	CASTTGTSGGYTF	TGTGCCAGCACTACCGGGACATCGGGAGGCTACACCTTC
TRBD2	TRBJ2-5	TRBV7-2	CASSEGLAGGLRTQYF	TGTGCCAGCAGCGAGGGACTAGCGGGGGGACTGCGGACCCAGTACTTC
NA	TRBJ2-1	TRBV19	CASSVGLDYNEQFF	TGTGCCAGTAGTGTTGGACTCGACTACAATGAGCAGTTCTTC
TRBD2	TRBJ2-7	TRBV6-5	CASSYPRGGGRWEQYF	TGTGCCAGCAGTTACCCCCGGGGGGGAGGTAGGTGGGAGCAGTACTTC
TRBD1	TRBJ2-7	TRBV28	CASRLGQGFHGSWEQYF	TGTGCCAGCAGGCTCGGACAGGGGTTCCACGGTTCGTGGGAGCAGTACTTC
TRBD2	TRBJ2-5	TRBV6-1	CASHRTRLSETQYF	TGTGCCAGTCATCGGACTAGGCTTTCGGAGACCCAGTACTTC
TRBD2	TRBJ2-2	TRBV5-1	CASSLTSGRAAGELFF	TGCGCCAGCAGCTTGACCAGCGGGAGGGCCGCCGGGGAGCTGTTTTTT
NA	TRBJ1-2	TRBV29-1	CSAQGFDGYTF	TGCAGCGCACAGGGATTCGATGGCTACACCTTC
NA	TRBJ2-5	TRBV2	CASSDSGRQETQYF	TGTGCCAGCAGTGATTCAGGGAGGCAAGAGACCCAGTACTTC
NA	TRBJ2-3	TRBV7-2	CASSLDSTGASTDTQYF	TGTGCCAGCAGCTTAGATTCAACGGGAGCTAGCACAGATACGCAGTATTTT
NA	TRBJ2-1	TRBV30	CAWETGLKQFF	TGTGCCTGGGAAACAGGGTTAAAGCAGTTCTTC
TRBD2	TRBJ2-5	TRBV7-9	CASSELAGEETQYF	TGTGCCAGCAGCGAACTAGCGGGAGAAGAGACCCAGTACTTC
NA	TRBJ2-6	TRBV6-1	CASSSTGTGANVLTF	TGTGCCAGCAGTTCCACAGGGACTGGGGCCAACGTCCTGACTTTC
NA	TRBJ1-1	TRBV30	CALHRKMNTEAFF	TGTGCCTTACACAGAAAAATGAACACTGAAGCTTTCTTT
NA	TRBJ2-3	TRBV5-1	CASSWASVTTDTQYF	TGCGCCAGCAGCTGGGCCAGTGTTACAACAGATACGCAGTATTTT
TRBD1	TRBJ1-1	TRBV30	CAWSSTRTGGETEAFF	TGTGCCTGGAGTTCGACTAGGACAGGGGGTGAGACTGAAGCTTTCTTT